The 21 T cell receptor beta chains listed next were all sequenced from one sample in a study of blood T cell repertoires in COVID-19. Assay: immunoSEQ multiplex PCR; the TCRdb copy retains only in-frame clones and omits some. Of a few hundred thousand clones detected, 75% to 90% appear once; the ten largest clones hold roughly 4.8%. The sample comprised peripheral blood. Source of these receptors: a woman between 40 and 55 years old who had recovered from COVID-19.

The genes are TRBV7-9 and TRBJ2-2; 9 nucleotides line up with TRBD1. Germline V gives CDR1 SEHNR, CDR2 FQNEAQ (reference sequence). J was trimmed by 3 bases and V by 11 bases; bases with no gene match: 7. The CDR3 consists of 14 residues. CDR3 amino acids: CAWRGTGHTGELFF. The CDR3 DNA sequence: TGTGCCTGGCGAGGGACAGGGCACACCGGGGAGCTGTTTTTT.

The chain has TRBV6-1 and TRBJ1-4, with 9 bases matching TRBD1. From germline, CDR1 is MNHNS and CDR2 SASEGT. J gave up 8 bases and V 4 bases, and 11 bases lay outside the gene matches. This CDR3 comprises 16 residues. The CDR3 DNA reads TGTGCCAGCAGTGGCGACCCGGGACAGGGTTACGAAAAACTGTTTTTT. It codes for CASSGDPGQGYEKLFF.

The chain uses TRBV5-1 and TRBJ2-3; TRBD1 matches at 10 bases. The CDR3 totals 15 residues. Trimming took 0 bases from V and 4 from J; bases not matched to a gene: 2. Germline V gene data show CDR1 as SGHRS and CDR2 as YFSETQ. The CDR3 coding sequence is TGCGCCAGCAGCTTGGCCGGGACAGGGGCAGATACGCAGTATTTT. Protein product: CASSLAGTGADTQYF.

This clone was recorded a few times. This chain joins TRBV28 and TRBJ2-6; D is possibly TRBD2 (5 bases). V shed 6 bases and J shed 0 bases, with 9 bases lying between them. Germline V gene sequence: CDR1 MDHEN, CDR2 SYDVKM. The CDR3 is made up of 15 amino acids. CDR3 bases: TGTGCCAGCAGCCGTACTAGCTCTGGGGCCAACGTCCTGACTTTC. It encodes CASSRTSSGANVLTF.

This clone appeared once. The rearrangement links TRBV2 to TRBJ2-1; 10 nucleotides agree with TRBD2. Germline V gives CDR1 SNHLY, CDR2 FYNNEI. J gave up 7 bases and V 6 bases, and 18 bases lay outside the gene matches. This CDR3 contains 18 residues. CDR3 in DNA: TGTGCCAGCAGCGCTACCGGGACTAGCGTTAAAGTGAGGAATGAGCAGTTCTTC. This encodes CASSATGTSVKVRNEQFF.

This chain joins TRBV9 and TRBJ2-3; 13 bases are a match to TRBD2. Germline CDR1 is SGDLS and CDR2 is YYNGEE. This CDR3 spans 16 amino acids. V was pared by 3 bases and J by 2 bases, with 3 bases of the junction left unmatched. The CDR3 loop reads CASSAGTSGTTDTQYF. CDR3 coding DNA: TGTGCCAGCAGCGCAGGGACTAGCGGGACCACAGATACGCAGTATTTT.

This CDR3 reads CASSYKGRVGEQFF. The CDR3 DNA sequence: TGTGCCAGCAGTTACAAGGGGAGGGTCGGTGAGCAGTTCTTC. The rearrangement links TRBV6-2 or TRBV6-3 to TRBJ2-1, with 7 bases identical to TRBD2. Germline CDR1 and CDR2: MNHEY and SVGEGT. With V trimmed by 2 bases and J by 9 bases, 7 bases remained unmatched. The CDR3 is made up of 14 amino acids.

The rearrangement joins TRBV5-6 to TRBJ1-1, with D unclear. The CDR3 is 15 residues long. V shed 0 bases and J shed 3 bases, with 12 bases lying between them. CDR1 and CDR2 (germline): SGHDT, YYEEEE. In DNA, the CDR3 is TGTGCCAGCAGCTTGGTTCCGGTGAGTGACACTGAAGCTTTCTTT. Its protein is CASSLVPVSDTEAFF.

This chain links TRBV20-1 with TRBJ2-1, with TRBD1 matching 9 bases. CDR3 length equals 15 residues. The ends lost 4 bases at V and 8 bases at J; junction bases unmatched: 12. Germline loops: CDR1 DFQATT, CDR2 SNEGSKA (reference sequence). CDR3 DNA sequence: TGCAGTGCTATTGATCCGGGACAGGGTGTAGATGAGCAGTTCTTC. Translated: CSAIDPGQGVDEQFF.

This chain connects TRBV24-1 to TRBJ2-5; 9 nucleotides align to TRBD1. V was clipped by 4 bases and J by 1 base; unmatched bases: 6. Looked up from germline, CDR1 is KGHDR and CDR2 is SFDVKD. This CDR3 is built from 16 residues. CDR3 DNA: TGTGCCACCAGTGAGGGGACAGGGACCGTCCAAGAGACCCAGTACTTC. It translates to CATSEGTGTVQETQYF.

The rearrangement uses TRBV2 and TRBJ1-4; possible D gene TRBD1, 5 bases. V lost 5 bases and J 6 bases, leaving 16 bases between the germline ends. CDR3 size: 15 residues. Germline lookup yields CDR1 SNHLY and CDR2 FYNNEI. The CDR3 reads CASSQNGQGDEKLFF. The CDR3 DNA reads TGTGCCAGCAGTCAAAATGGGCAGGGTGATGAAAAACTGTTTTTT. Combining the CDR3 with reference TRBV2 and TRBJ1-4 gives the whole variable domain EPEVTQTPSHQVTQMGQEVILRCVPISNHLYFYWYRQILGQKVEFLVSFYNNEISEKSEIFDDQFSVERPDGSNFTLKIRSTKLEDSAMYFCASSQNGQGDEKLFFGSGTQLSVL.

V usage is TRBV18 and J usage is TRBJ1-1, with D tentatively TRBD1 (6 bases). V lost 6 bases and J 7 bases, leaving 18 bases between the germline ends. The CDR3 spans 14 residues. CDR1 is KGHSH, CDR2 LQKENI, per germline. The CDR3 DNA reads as TGTGCCAGCTCTCTCGACCAGGGGCGTAATGAAGCTTTCTTT. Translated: CASSLDQGRNEAFF. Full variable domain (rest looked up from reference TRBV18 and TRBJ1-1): NAGVMQNPRHLVRRRGQEARLRCSPMKGHSHVYWYRQLPEEGLKFMVYLQKENIIDESGMPKERFSAEFPKEGPSILRIQQVVRGDSAAYFCASSLDQGRNEAFFGQGTRLTVV.

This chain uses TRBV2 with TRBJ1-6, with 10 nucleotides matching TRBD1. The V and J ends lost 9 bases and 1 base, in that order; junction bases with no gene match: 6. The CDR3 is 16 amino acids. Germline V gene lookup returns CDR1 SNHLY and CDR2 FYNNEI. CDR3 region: CARGQGGGSYNSPLHF. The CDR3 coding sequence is TGTGCCAGAGGACAGGGGGGAGGTTCCTATAATTCACCCCTCCACTTT.

Here the CDR3 reads CASSQDAGVSYEQYF. The CDR3 DNA is TGTGCCAGCAGCCAAGATGCAGGGGTTTCCTACGAGCAGTACTTC. The chain employs TRBV14 and TRBJ2-7, with D possibly matching TRBD1 (6 bases). This CDR3 is 15 amino acids long. V gave up 0 bases and J gave up 1 base, with 10 bases separating them. Per the germline V gene, CDR1 is SGHDN and CDR2 is FVKESK.

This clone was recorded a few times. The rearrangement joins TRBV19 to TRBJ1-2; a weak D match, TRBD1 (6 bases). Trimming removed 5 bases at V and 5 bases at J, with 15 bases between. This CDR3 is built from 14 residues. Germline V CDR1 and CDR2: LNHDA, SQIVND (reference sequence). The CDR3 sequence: CASSHTGPGYGYTF. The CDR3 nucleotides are TGTGCCAGTAGTCATACAGGGCCAGGGTATGGCTACACCTTC.

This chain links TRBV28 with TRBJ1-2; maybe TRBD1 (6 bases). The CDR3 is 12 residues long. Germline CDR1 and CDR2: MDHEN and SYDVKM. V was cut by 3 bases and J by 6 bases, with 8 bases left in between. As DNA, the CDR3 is TGTGCCAGCAGTTTCCGACAGGATGGCTACACCTTC. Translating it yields CASSFRQDGYTF.

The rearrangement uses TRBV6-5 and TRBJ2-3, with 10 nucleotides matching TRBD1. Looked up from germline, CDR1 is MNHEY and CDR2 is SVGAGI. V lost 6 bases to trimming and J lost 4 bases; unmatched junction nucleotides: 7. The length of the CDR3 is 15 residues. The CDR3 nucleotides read TGTGCCAGCAGCTCCGGGACAGGGGTCGCAGATACGCAGTATTTT. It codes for CASSSGTGVADTQYF.

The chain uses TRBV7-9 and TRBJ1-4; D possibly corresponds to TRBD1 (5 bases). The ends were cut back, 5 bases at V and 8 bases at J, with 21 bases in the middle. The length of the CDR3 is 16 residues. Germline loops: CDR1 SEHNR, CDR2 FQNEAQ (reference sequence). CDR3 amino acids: CASSKNPGEWSEKLFF. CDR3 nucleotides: TGTGCCAGCAGCAAAAATCCGGGGGAGTGGTCCGAAAAACTGTTTTTT.

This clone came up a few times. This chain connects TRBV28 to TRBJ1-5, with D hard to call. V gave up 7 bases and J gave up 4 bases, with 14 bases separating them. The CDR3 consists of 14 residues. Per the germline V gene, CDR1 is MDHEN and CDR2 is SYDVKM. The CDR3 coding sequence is TGTGCCAGCAAACCCTCAACAGTGAATCAGCCCCAGCATTTT. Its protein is CASKPSTVNQPQHF.

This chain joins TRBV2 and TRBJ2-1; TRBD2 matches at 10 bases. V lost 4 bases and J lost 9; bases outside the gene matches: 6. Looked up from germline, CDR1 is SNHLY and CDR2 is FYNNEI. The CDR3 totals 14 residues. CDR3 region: CASSVTSGTGEQFF. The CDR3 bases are TGTGCCAGCAGTGTCACTAGCGGGACGGGTGAGCAGTTCTTC.

The CDR3 protein is CASSFSPGTSYEQYF. The CDR3 nucleotides read TGTGCCAGCAGTTTCTCTCCCGGGACAAGTTACGAGCAGTACTTC. The chain uses TRBV28 and TRBJ2-7; a weak D match, TRBD1 (6 bases). The length of the CDR3 is 15 residues. Trimming cost V 3 bases and J 4 bases, with 16 bases left between them. Germline V gene sequence: CDR1 MDHEN, CDR2 SYDVKM.